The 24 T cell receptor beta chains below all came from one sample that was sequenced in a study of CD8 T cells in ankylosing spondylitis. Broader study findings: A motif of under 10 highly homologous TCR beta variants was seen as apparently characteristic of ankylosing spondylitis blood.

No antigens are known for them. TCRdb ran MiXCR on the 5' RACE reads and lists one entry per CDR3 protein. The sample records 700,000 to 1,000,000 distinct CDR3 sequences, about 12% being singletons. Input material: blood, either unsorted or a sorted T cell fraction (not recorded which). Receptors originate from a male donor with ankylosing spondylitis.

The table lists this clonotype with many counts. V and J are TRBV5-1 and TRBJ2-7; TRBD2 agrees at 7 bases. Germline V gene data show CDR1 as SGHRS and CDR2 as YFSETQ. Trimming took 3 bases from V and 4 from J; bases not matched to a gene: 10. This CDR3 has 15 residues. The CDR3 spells CASSSGAGSIYEQYF. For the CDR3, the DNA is TGCGCCAGCAGCTCCGGAGCGGGATCGATATACGAGCAGTACTTC.

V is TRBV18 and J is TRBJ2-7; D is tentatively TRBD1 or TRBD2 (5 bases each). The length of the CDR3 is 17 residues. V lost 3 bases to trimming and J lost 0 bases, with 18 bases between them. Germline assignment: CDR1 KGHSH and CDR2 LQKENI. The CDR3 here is CASSPPGPSRNSYEQYF. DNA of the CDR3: TGTGCCAGCTCACCCCCGGGGCCCAGCAGAAACTCCTACGAGCAGTACTTC.

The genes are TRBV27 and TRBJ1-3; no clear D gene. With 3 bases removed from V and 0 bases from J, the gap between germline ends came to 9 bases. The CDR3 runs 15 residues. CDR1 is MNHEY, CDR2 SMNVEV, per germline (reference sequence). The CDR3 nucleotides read TGTGCCAGCAGTTTGCGCAGAACCTCTGGAAACACCATATATTTT. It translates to CASSLRRTSGNTIYF.

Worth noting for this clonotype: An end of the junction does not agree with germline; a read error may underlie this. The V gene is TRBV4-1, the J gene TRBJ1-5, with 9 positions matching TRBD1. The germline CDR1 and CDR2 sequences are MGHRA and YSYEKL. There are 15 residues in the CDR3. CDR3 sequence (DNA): TGCGCCAGCAGCCGACAGGGGGGAGGCAATCAGCACCAGCATTTT. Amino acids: CASSRQGGGNQHQHF.

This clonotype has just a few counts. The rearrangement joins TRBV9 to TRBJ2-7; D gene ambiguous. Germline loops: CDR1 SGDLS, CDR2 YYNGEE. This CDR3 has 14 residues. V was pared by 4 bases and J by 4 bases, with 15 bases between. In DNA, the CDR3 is TGTGCCAGCAGCCCGGTTCTCAGGAGTTACGAGCAGTACTTC. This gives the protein CASSPVLRSYEQYF.

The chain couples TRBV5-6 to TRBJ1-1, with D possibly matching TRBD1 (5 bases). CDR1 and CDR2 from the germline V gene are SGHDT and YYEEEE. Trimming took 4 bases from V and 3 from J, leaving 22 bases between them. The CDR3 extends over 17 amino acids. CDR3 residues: CASSRDRDSHTHTEAFF. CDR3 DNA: TGTGCCAGCAGCCGTGACCGAGACAGTCATACCCACACTGAAGCTTTCTTT.

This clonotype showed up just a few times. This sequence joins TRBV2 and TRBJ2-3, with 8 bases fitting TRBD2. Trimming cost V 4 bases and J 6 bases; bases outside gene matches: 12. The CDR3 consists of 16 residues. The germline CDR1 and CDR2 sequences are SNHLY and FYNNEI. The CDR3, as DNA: TGTGCCAGCAGTGGCGACCCCGGGACTAGGTCGGATACGCAGTATTTT. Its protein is CASSGDPGTRSDTQYF. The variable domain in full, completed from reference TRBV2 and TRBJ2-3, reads EPEVTQTPSHQVTQMGQEVILRCVPISNHLYFYWYRQILGQKVEFLVSFYNNEISEKSEIFDDQFSVERPDGSNFTLKIRSTKLEDSAMYFCASSGDPGTRSDTQYFGPGTRLTVL.

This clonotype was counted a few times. DNA for the CDR3: TGTGCCAGCAGTTCCCACCCAGCAGGTCTCCGTTACGAGCAGTACTTC. Its protein is CASSSHPAGLRYEQYF. This sequence joins TRBV27 and TRBJ2-7; no reliable D call. The CDR3 sequence is 16 residues long. Germline values: CDR1 MNHEY, CDR2 SMNVEV (reference sequence). V lost 4 bases and J lost 4, with 20 bases in between.

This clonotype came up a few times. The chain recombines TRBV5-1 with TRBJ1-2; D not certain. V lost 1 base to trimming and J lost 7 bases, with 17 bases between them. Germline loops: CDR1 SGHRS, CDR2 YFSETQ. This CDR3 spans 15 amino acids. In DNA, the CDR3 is TGCGCCAGCAGCTTGTTAACGACGGCAAGGCGTGGCTACACCTTC. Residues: CASSLLTTARRGYTF. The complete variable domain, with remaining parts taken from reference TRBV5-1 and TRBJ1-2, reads KAGVTQTPRYLIKTRGQQVTLSCSPISGHRSVSWYQQTPGQGLQFLFEYFSETQRNKGNFPGRFSGRQFSNSRSEMNVSTLELGDSALYLCASSLLTTARRGYTFGSGTRLTVV.

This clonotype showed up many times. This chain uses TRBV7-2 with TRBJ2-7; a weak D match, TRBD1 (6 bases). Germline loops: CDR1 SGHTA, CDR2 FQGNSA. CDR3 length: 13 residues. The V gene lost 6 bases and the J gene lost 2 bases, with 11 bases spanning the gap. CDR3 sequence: CASRTGSTYEQYF. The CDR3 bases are TGTGCCAGCAGGACAGGCTCAACCTACGAGCAGTACTTC.

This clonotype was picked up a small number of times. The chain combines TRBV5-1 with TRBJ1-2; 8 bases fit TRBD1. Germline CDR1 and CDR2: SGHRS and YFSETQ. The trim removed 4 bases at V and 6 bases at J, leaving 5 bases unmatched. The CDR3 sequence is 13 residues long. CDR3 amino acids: CASSRAQGDGYTF. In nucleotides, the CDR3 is TGCGCCAGCAGCCGCGCACAGGGGGATGGCTACACCTTC.

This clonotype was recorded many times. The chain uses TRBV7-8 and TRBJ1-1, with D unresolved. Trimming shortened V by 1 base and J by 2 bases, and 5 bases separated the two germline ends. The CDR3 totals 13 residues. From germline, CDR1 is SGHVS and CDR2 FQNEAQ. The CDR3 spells CASSLDHNTEAFF. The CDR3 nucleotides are TGTGCCAGCAGCTTAGACCACAACACTGAAGCTTTCTTT. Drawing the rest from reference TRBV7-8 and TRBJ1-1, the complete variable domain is GAGVSQSPRYKVAKRGQDVALRCDPISGHVSLFWYQQALGQGPEFLTYFQNEAQLDKSGLPSDRFFAERPEGSVSTLKIQRTQQEDSAVYLCASSLDHNTEAFFGQGTRLTVV.

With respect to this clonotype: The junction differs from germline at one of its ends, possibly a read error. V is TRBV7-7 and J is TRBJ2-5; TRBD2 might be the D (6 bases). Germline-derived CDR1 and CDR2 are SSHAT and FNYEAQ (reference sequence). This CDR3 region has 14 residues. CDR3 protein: CASSPLGGPETQYF. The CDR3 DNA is TGTGCTAGCAGCCCCCTGGGGGGACCGGAGACCCAGTACTTC.

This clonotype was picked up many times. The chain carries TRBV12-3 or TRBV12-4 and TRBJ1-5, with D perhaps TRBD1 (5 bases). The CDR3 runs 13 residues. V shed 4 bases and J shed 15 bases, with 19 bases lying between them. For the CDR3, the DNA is TGTGCCAGCAGTTACCTCACTCCGACAGTATTGCATTTT. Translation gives CASSYLTPTVLHF.

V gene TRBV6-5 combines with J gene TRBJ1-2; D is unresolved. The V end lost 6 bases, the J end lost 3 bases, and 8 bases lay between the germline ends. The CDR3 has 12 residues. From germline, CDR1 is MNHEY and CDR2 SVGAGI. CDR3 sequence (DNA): TGTGCCAGCAGCAAAGGGTACTATGGCTACACCTTC. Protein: CASSKGYYGYTF.

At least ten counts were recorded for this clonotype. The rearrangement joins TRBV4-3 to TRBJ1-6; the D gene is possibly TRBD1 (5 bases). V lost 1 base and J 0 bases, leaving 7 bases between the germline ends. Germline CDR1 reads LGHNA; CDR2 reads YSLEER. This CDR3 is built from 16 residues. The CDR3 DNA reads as TGCGCCAGCAGCCAAGCAGGGAGCTCCTATAATTCACCCCTCCACTTT. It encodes CASSQAGSSYNSPLHF.

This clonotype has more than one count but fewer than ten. The CDR3 here is CASSRGALDEEQFF. The CDR3 DNA reads as TGCGCCAGCAGCCGCGGGGCCCTAGATGAGGAGCAGTTCTTC. The chain joins TRBV5-1 to TRBJ2-1; perhaps TRBD2 as D (6 bases). The CDR3 covers 14 residues. The germline V and J ends were trimmed by 4 bases and 10 bases, with 18 bases remaining between them. CDR1 and CDR2 from the germline V gene are SGHRS and YFSETQ.

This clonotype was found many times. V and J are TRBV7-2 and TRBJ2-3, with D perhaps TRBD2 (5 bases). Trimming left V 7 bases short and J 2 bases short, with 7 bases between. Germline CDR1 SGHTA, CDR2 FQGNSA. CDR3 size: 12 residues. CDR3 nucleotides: TGTGCCAGCACTAGCATCACAGATACGCAGTATTTT. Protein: CASTSITDTQYF. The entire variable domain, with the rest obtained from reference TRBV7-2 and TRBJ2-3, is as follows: GAGVSQSPSNKVTEKGKDVELRCDPISGHTALYWYRQSLGQGLEFLIYFQGNSAPDKSGLPSDRFSAERTGGSVSTLTIQRTQQEDSAVYLCASTSITDTQYFGPGTRLTVL.

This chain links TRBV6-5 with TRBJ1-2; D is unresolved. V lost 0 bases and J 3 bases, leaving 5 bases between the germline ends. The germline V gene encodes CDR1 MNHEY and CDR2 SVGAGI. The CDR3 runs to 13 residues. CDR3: CASSYSWHYGYTF. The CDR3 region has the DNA TGTGCCAGCAGTTACTCGTGGCACTATGGCTACACCTTC.

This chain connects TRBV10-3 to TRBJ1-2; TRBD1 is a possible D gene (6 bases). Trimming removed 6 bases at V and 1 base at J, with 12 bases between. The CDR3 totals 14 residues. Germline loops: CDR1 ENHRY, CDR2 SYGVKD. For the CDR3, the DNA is TGTGCCATCAGCGTACAGGGAAATAACTATGGCTACACCTTC. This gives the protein CAISVQGNNYGYTF.

CDR3 protein: CASSSNWGTASTDTQYF. The CDR3 DNA is TGTGCCAGCAGTTCCAATTGGGGGACAGCGAGCACAGATACGCAGTATTTT. The V and J genes are TRBV12-3 or TRBV12-4 and TRBJ2-3; 7 nucleotides line up with TRBD1. J lost 0 bases, V lost 4 bases, and 10 bases had no gene match. The CDR3 sequence is 17 residues long.

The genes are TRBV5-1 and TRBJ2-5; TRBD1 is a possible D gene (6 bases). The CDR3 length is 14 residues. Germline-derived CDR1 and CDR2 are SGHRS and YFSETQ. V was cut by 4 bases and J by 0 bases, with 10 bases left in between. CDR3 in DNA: TGCGCCAGCAGCGTCGGACAGTACCAAGAGACCCAGTACTTC. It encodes CASSVGQYQETQYF.

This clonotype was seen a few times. CDR3 sequence: CATKWGVDTEAFF. Here the CDR3 DNA reads TGTGCCACCAAGTGGGGGGTGGACACTGAAGCTTTCTTT. V is TRBV10-3 and J is TRBJ1-1, with D perhaps matching TRBD1 (5 bases). The V gene's germline CDR1 is ENHRY and CDR2 SYGVKD. The length of the CDR3 is 13 residues. The ends were cut back, 10 bases at V and 3 bases at J, with 15 bases in the middle.

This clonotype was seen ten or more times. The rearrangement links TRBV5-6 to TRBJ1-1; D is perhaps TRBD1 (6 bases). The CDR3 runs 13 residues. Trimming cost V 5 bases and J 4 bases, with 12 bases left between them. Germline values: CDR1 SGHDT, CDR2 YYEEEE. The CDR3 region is CASSRVGGTEAFF. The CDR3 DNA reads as TGTGCCAGCAGTCGGGTAGGGGGCACTGAAGCTTTCTTT.